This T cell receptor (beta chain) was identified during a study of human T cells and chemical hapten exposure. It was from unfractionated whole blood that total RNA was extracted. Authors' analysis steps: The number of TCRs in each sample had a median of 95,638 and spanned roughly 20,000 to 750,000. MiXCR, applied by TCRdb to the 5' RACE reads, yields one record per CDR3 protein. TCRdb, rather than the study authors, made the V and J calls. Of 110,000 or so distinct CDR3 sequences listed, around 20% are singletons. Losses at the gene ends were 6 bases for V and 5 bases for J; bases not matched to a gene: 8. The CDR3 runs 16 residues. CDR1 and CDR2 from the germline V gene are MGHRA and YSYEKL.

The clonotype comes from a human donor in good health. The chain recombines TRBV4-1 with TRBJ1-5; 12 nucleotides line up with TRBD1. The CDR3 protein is CASSPGTGGRDQPQHF. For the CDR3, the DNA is TGCGCCAGCAGTCCCGGGACAGGGGGCCGGGATCAGCCCCAGCATTTT.